This T cell receptor (beta chain) was captured in a study of T cell responses to AZD1222 COVID-19 vaccine. Assay: immunoSEQ multiplex PCR; the TCRdb copy retains only in-frame clones and omits some. The table shows 90,000 to 140,000 clones, with 70% to 90% occurring only once. The CDR3 spans 11 residues. Germline CDR1 is MNHEY and CDR2 is SMNVEV (reference sequence). Details on this clone: Mismatch with germline at one junction end may stem from a read error.

This receptor was identified in an adult in good health. This specimen was peripheral blood, taken on day 0 of AZD1222 vaccination. V gene TRBV27 combines with J gene TRBJ2-2, with D tentatively TRBD2 (5 bases). The CDR3 DNA sequence: TGTGCCAGCAGTAGAAGCCGGGGAGCTGTTTTT. This codes for CASSRSRGAVF.